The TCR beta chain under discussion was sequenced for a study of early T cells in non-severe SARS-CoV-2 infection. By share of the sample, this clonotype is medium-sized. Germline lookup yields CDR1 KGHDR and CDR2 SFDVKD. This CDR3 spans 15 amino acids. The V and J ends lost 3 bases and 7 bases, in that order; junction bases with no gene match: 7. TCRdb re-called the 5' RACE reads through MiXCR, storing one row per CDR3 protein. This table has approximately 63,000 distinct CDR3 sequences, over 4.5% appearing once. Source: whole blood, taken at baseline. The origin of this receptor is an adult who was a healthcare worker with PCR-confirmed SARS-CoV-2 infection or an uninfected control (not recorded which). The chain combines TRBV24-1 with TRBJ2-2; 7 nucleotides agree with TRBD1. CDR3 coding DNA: TGTGCCACCAGTGATCCCGACAGGGTGGGCGGGGAGCTGTTTTTT. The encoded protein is CATSDPDRVGGELFF.